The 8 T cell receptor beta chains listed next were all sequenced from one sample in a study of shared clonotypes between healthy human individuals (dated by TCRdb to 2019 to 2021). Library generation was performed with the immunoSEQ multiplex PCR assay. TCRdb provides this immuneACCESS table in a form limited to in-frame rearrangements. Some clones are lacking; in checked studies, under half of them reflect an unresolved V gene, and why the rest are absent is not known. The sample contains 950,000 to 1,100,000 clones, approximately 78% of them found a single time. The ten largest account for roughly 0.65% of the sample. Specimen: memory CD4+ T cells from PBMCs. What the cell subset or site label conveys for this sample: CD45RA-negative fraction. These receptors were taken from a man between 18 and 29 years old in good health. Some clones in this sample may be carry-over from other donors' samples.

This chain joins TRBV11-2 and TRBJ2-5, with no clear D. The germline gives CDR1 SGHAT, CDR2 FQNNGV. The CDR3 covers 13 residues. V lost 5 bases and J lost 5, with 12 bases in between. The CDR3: CASSPTGSETQYF. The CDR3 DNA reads TGTGCCAGCAGCCCGACGGGTTCGGAGACCCAGTACTTC.

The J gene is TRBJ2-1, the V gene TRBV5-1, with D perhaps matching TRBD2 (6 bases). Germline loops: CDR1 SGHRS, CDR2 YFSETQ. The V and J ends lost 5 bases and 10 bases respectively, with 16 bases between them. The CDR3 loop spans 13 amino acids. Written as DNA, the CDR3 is TGCGCCAGCAGGCGACCCCCGGGAGAAGAGCAGTTCTTC. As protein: CASRRPPGEEQFF.

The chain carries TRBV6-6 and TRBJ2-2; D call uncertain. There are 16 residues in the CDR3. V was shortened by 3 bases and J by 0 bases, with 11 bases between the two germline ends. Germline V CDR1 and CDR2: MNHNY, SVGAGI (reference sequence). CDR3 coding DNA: TGTGCCAGCAGTTATCGTGCGTCCGCGAACACCGGGGAGCTGTTTTTT. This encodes CASSYRASANTGELFF.

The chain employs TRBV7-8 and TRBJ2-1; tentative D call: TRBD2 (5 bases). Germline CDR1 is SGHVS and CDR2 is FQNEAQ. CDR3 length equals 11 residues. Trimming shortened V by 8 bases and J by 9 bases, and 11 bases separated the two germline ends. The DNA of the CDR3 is TGTGCCAGCCGCGGAGGACTTGAGCAGTTCTTC. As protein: CASRGGLEQFF.

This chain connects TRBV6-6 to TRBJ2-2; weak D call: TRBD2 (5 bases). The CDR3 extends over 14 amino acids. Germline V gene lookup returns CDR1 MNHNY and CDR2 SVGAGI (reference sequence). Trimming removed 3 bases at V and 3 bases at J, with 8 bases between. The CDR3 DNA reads TGTGCCAGCAGTTATAAGGGAGACACCGGGGAGCTGTTTTTT. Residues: CASSYKGDTGELFF.

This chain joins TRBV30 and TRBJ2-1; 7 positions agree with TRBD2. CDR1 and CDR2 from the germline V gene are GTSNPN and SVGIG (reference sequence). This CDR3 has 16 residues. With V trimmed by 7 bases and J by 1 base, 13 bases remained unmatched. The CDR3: CAYRPVGGGSYNEQFF. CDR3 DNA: TGTGCCTACCGCCCAGTTGGGGGGGGGTCCTACAATGAGCAGTTCTTC.

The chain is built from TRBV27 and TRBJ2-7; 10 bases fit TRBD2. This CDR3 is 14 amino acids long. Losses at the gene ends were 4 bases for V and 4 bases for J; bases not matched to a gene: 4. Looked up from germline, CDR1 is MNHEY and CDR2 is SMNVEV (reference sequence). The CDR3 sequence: CASSYSGRVYEQYF. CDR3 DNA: TGTGCCAGCAGTTACAGCGGGAGGGTTTACGAGCAGTACTTC.

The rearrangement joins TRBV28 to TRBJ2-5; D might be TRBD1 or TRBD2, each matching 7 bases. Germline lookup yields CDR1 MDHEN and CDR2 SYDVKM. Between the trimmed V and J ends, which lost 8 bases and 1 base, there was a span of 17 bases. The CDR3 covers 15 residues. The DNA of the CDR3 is TGTGCCAGCGGTTCAGGGGGGGCACCCCAAGAGACCCAGTACTTC. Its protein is CASGSGGAPQETQYF.